This TCR beta chain was captured in a study of T cell responses to AZD1222 COVID-19 vaccine. General study points: Most donors were white British, females outnumbered males, and clonal diversity was possibly underestimated. There were repertoire samples only from the period after the peak T cell response. After two AZD1222 doses, spike-specific TCR breadth and depth rose versus day 0.

Remarks on this clone: The antigen remains undetermined.

Trimming left V 2 bases short and J 4 bases short, with 8 bases between. This CDR3 is built from 14 residues. Germline V gene lookup returns CDR1 MNHEY and CDR2 SMNVEV (reference sequence). This table comes from immunoSEQ multiplex PCR, and its TCRdb copy is limited to in-frame clones, with some not included. The sample yields about 150,000 clones, more than 90% seen once. The sequencing here drew on peripheral blood, taken 28 days after the second AZD1222 dose. The sequence was obtained from an adult who received the AZD1222 COVID-19 vaccine. The chain joins TRBV27 to TRBJ2-2; D remains unclear. CDR3 region: CASSLASPTGELFF. In DNA form, the CDR3 reads TGTGCCAGCAGTTTAGCCTCGCCCACCGGGGAGCTGTTTTTT.